This T cell receptor beta chain is from a study of T cells in Graves' hyperthyroidism and ophthalmopathy (dated by TCRdb to about 2019). Study-wide context: Peripheral blood samples were taken at the time of initial diagnosis, prior to any treatment. A discovery cohort of roughly 100 patients, 43 with Graves' ophthalmopathy and approximately 57 with stable Graves' hyperthyroidism, was used to find distinguishing TCR V-J signatures. Prospective prediction of ophthalmopathy was tested in an independent validation cohort consisting of roughly 19 hyperthyroidism patients and some 16 patients who later progressed to ophthalmopathy. The approximately 100 discovery patients were randomly split 7:3 into training and test sets. In addition, the study compared T-cell repertoires in thyroid tissue and in blood from five or six Graves' hyperthyroidism patients. Following sampling, methimazole starting at 30 mg daily was given to hyperthyroidism patients, and high-dose intravenous methylprednisolone was given to ophthalmopathy patients. The paper reports TCR Vbeta CDR3 sequencing of over 130 peripheral blood samples: approximately 41 ophthalmopathy, roughly 74 hyperthyroidism and approximately 17 progressor patients. Study-wide findings and limitations: No statistical method was used to set the sample size in advance, and investigators knew the group allocation. Ophthalmopathy was separated from stable hyperthyroidism by a 13 V-J signature model, with 85% to 90% sensitivity and 81% to 83% specificity obtained in cross-validation and 80%/75% obtained in testing. In validation, progression to ophthalmopathy was predicted by the model with 55% to 71% sensitivity and around 75% specificity, a median of roughly 6 months before onset. Most expanded thyroid clonotypes (frequency above 0.001) were also detected in blood, a finding suggesting that blood repertoires may reflect thyroid immune responses.

Graves' hyperthyroidism was defined as stable when no progression to ophthalmopathy occurred over 18 months of follow-up. Hyperthyroidism patients were aged 18 to 65 years and newly diagnosed, with disease duration of less than 2 months. Exclusion was applied to patients with uncontrolled infections, other autoimmune diseases, pregnancy or lactation. Diagnoses relied on clinical symptoms, serum thyroxine and TRAb, thyroid ultrasound and orbital computed tomography. Ficoll-Paque density gradient centrifugation was used to isolate PBMCs from approximately 11 ml of fresh peripheral blood. Total RNA was extracted using Trizol reagent, and RNA quality was assessed on an Agilent 2100 Bioanalyzer. The CDR3 numbers 15 residues from cysteine through phenylalanine. Here the CDR3 DNA is all that survives: 45 bases in frame from base 1. V is cut by 3 bases and J by 3 bases, and the space between the germline ends is 11 bases.

This clonotype appeared many times. Its antigen is not yet known. The sample holds no much larger clone one base away, and base qualities are not on file. The TCR beta CDR3 regions were amplified from RNA transcripts. For the first round of RT-PCR on the TCR CDR3, the HTBI primer set was used together with the Qiagen OneStep RT-PCR kit. A second multiplex PCR round built the libraries, followed by size selection and purification. Sequencing of the libraries was done on an Illumina HiSeq2000 using paired-end 100 bp reads. Processing in the source paper ran as follows. SOAPnuke was used to process the raw data, with reads discarded if the reads contained adapters or uncalled bases, had a mean Phred below 15, or lacked an exact constant-primer or identifier match. High-quality paired reads were merged using COPE v1.2.5, and each unique nucleotide sequence was defined as a clonotype. Clonotypes were aligned to IMGT TRBV, TRBD and TRBJ reference segments using MiTCR v1.1. The analysis included only V-J combinations with a frequency above 0.0001, which together covered 99% to 99.2% of the repertoires. The TCS score was defined as F50 (clonal expansion) divided by E x V (chaos), with BLOSUM62-based TCRdist calculated between CDR3 peptides within each V-J. Welch's t-statistics and random forest reduced roughly 500 V-J features to roughly 13, which were used in a naive Bayes classifier (R e1071). TCRdb trimmed public reads at Q25 via fastp, called clones via MiXCR and kept in-frame beta chains. Entries that share a CDR3 protein sequence are merged under the most common genes and DNA. The V and J calls were not made by the authors but by TCRdb's processing. This sample lists fewer than 600,000 distinct CDR3 sequences; over 13% were detected once. The ten largest account for less than 20% of the sample.

This sequence was found in a woman under 30 with Graves' hyperthyroidism. The chain employs TRBV12-3 or TRBV12-4 and TRBJ1-4; D gene: possibly TRBD1, on 5 matching bases. The sequenced sample was blood. The DNA sequence is TGTGCCAGCAGTTTTGAGGGGCGGGCTAATGAAAAACTGTTTTTT. Its protein is CASSFEGRANEKLFF.